Described below is a single TCR beta chain sequence and its context. The antigen is unknown. This record comes from a study of CD8 T cells in ankylosing spondylitis. General study findings and limits: One TCR beta motif, made up of roughly eight highly homologous variants, appeared characteristic of ankylosing spondylitis blood.

This CDR3 is built from 15 residues. V shed 1 base, J shed 6 bases, and the junction held 9 bases outside the gene matches. In germline, CDR1 is DFQATT, CDR2 SNEGSKA (reference sequence). TCRdb re-derived calls from the 5' RACE reads in MiXCR, one entry per CDR3 protein. The data show under 850,000 distinct CDR3 sequences, roughly 20% seen once. What was sequenced was blood, either unsorted or a sorted T cell fraction (not recorded which). The V and J genes are TRBV20-1 and TRBJ2-3, with 8 positions matching TRBD2. The receptor's source is a male donor with ankylosing spondylitis. The CDR3 loop is CSARAVAGGRDTQYF. Written as DNA, the CDR3 is TGCAGTGCTAGAGCGGTCGCGGGGGGCAGGGATACGCAGTATTTT.